This T cell receptor (beta chain) was documented in a study of blood T cell repertoires in COVID-19. Study details: Italy, Spain and the United States were the sources of the convalescent and acute COVID-19 samples.

Assay: immunoSEQ multiplex PCR; the TCRdb copy retains only in-frame clones and omits some. Of around 250,000 clones listed, roughly 88% are singletons. Seattle's cohort entered during active infection and was followed longitudinally. Input material: peripheral blood. The source of this sequence is a woman older than 75 with COVID-19, enrolled during active disease.

The CDR3 is CASSEWPLARVTQYF. The CDR3 DNA reads as TGCGCCAGCAGCGAATGGCCCCTAGCTAGGGTGACCCAGTACTTC. This chain joins TRBV4-1 and TRBJ2-5, with D perhaps TRBD2 (5 bases). Germline CDR1 and CDR2: MGHRA and YSYEKL. Trimming cost V 5 bases and J 7 bases, with 20 bases left between them. The CDR3 sequence is 15 residues long.